A single sample is the source of the 8 T cell receptor beta chains below, sequenced in a study of breast tumors, draining lymph nodes, adjacent tissues (dated by TCRdb to the mid-2010s). The library was obtained by multiplex PCR. The sequencing machine was an Illumina HiSeq 2000. TCRdb ran its own pipeline on the public reads, namely fastp trimming at Q25 and MiXCR clone calling, and kept in-frame beta chains. CDR3 protein sequences are deduplicated, and each keeps its most common genes and DNA. The sample table lists 17,000 or so distinct CDR3 sequences, 43% of them with a count of one. Of the sample, approximately 20% is held by the ten largest clones. Sequenced input: breast tumor tissue. The receptors were sampled from a female donor with breast cancer. Some clones in this sample may be carry-over from other donors' samples.

Concerning this clonotype itself: The germline gene is not matched at one end of the junction; a read error may be the cause. The V gene is TRBV6-1, the J gene TRBJ2-7; possibly TRBD2 for D (6 bases). The CDR3 contains 17 residues. Germline values: CDR1 MNHNS, CDR2 SASEGT. The CDR3 DNA reads TGCGCCAGCAGTGCCAGCAGCTGGGACTTAGGTACCTACGAGCAGTACTTC. Translating it yields CASSASSWDLGTYEQYF.

The chain links TRBV6-2 or TRBV6-3 to TRBJ2-1, with 10 bases identical to TRBD2. Per germline, CDR1 MNHEY and CDR2 SVGEGT. Losses at the gene ends were 7 bases for V and 12 bases for J; bases not matched to a gene: 9. This CDR3 spans 13 amino acids. This CDR3 is CASTDRAGGRQFF. CDR3 sequence (DNA): TGTGCCAGCACCGACCGAGCGGGGGGGCGGCAGTTCTTC.

Regarding this clonotype: This could be a read error, since a much larger clone is one nucleotide away. The chain is built from TRBV27 and TRBJ2-3; D not certain. The CDR3 covers 15 residues. V was cut by 5 bases and J by 0 bases, with 12 bases left in between. From germline, CDR1 is MNHEY and CDR2 SMNVEV (reference sequence). The CDR3 here is CASSDTISSTDTQYF. The CDR3 nucleotides are TGTGCCAGCAGTGACACAATCTCTAGCACAGATACGCAGTATTTT.

In DNA, the CDR3 is TGTGCCAGCAGCGTAGGGGGGGCGGGAGGTAGCGAGCAGTACTTC. Its protein is CASSVGGAGGSEQYF. The genes are TRBV9 and TRBJ2-7; 8 bases fit TRBD2. CDR3 length: 15 amino acids. Germline trimming cut 0 bases from V and 6 bases from J; bases unmatched to any gene: 8. From germline, CDR1 is SGDLS and CDR2 YYNGEE. Using reference TRBV9 and TRBJ2-7 for the parts outside the CDR3, the full variable domain is DSGVTQTPKHLITATGQRVTLRCSPRSGDLSVYWYQQSLDQGLQFLIQYYNGEERAKGNILERFSAQQFPDLHSELNLSSLELGDSALYFCASSVGGAGGSEQYFGPGTRLTVT.

This clonotype was counted ten times or more. The rearrangement links TRBV28 to TRBJ2-1, with D perhaps TRBD1 (5 bases). The ends were cut back, 7 bases at V and 0 bases at J, with 13 bases in the middle. The CDR3 has 15 amino acids. Germline assignment: CDR1 MDHEN and CDR2 SYDVKM. The CDR3 sequence is CASNRSPSSYNEQFF. The CDR3, as DNA: TGTGCCAGCAACAGGAGCCCCAGCTCCTACAATGAGCAGTTCTTC.

This rearrangement joins TRBV29-1 to TRBJ1-2; D is possibly TRBD1 (5 bases). The germline V gene has CDR1 SQVTM and CDR2 ANQGSEA. Trimming shortened V by 6 bases and J by 4 bases, and 12 bases separated the two germline ends. The CDR3 runs 12 residues. This CDR3 reads CSVGDGPYGYTF. CDR3 coding DNA: TGCAGCGTAGGGGACGGCCCCTATGGCTACACCTTC.

This clonotype was counted ten times or more. This rearrangement joins TRBV6-6 to TRBJ2-6, with D possibly being TRBD1 (6 bases). Germline CDR1 and CDR2: MNHNY and SVGAGI (reference sequence). V was clipped by 6 bases and J by 0 bases, with 9 bases between them. This CDR3 has 15 residues. The CDR3 region has the DNA TGTGCCAGCAGCTTGGACAGCTCTGGGGCCAACGTCCTGACTTTC. Protein: CASSLDSSGANVLTF.

In the case of this clonotype: One end of the junction does not line up with germline, which may come from a read error. The J gene is TRBJ2-3, the V gene TRBV9, with 12 bases aligning to TRBD2. Germline V CDR1 and CDR2: SGDLS, YYNGEE. This CDR3 is built from 19 residues. The CDR3 DNA follows: TGCGCCAGCAGCCAAGACCCCCCGAGACTAGCGGGAGCCACAGATACGCAGTATTTT. Its translation is CASSQDPPRLAGATDTQYF.